Listed below are T cell receptor beta chains from one sample, sequenced in a study of blood T cell repertoires in COVID-19. Clones were read by immunoSEQ multiplex PCR, and TCRdb kept only the in-frame ones, dropping some. The sample has 68,000 or so clones, around 80% seen once; the top ten hold about 25%. The sequencing input was peripheral blood. Receptors originate from a human donor in a cohort sampled during active COVID-19. Both conserved end residues are part of each CDR3. Each record gives: J gene, D gene, V gene, clone size, CDR3 protein, CDR3 DNA. A D gene is named only where the DNA matches it firmly. Where a row states a size, it is once, few, many or the class of an expanded clone; other rows omit it.

TRBJ2-1,TRBD2,TRBV6-5,-,CASTLAGGPRGTFF,TGTGCCAGCACCCTAGCGGGAGGGCCCCGGGGGACGTTCTTC
TRBJ2-7,TRBD2,TRBV5-1,-,CASSPREGDYEQYF,TGCGCCAGCAGTCCCCGGGAGGGAGACTACGAGCAGTACTTC
TRBJ2-2,-,TRBV10-3,once,CAISSGVDTGELFF,TGTGCCATCTCGTCGGGAGTGGACACCGGGGAGCTGTTTTTT
TRBJ2-1,-,TRBV5-4,-,CASSLGTSLNSYNEQFF,TGTGCCAGCAGCTTGGGAACTAGTCTGAACTCCTACAATGAGCAGTTCTTC
TRBJ2-3,TRBD2,TRBV7-8,-,CASSRTSPDTQYF,TGTGCCAGCAGCCGGACTAGCCCAGATACGCAGTATTTT
TRBJ2-5,TRBD2,TRBV6-6,-,CASRSSGGLKETQYF,TGTGCCAGCAGGTCGAGCGGGGGCCTGAAAGAGACCCAGTACTTC
TRBJ2-2,TRBD1,TRBV3-1/TRBV3-2,-,CASSQDSWPGQGMNTGELFF,TGTGCCAGCAGCCAAGATAGCTGGCCGGGACAGGGGATGAACACCGGGGAGCTGTTTTTT
TRBJ2-6,TRBD1,TRBV4-1,-,CASSSRTGAGANVLTF,TGCGCCAGCAGCTCTCGGACAGGGGCTGGGGCCAACGTCCTGACTTTC
TRBJ2-7,TRBD2,TRBV9,few,CASSTLAGGSYEQYF,TGTGCCAGCAGCACACTAGCGGGTGGGTCCTACGAGCAGTACTTC
TRBJ1-1,TRBD1,TRBV6-5,once,CASRNRGGTEAFF,TGTGCCAGCAGAAACAGGGGTGGCACTGAAGCTTTCTTT
TRBJ1-4,TRBD1,TRBV2,-,CASVQGTAGKLFF,TGTGCCAGCGTACAGGGGACGGCTGGAAAACTGTTTTTT
TRBJ1-4,TRBD1,TRBV5-1,-,CASSLGGTGNEKLFF,TGCGCCAGCAGCTTGGGGGGGACAGGGAATGAAAAACTGTTTTTT
TRBJ2-7,TRBD1,TRBV5-1,-,CASSLGQGSYEQYF,TGCGCCAGCAGCTTAGGACAGGGATCCTACGAGCAGTACTTC
TRBJ1-2,TRBD1,TRBV4-2,few,CASSQGGQVKGYTF,TGTGCCAGCAGCCAAGGGGGACAGGTTAAAGGCTACACCTTC
TRBJ2-2,TRBD2,TRBV5-6,-,CASSNGLAGVGELFF,TGTGCCAGCAGCAATGGACTAGCGGGAGTAGGGGAGCTGTTTTTT
TRBJ1-6,-,TRBV6-2/TRBV6-3,-,CASSPRFSPLHF,TGTGCCAGCAGTCCGAGATTTTCACCCCTCCACTTT
TRBJ2-7,TRBD1,TRBV19,-,CASSLTGAPYEQYF,TGTGCCAGTAGTTTGACAGGGGCCCCCTACGAGCAGTACTTC
TRBJ2-1,-,TRBV10-3,-,CAIGPRPYNEQFF,TGTGCCATCGGGCCCCGACCCTACAATGAGCAGTTCTTC
TRBJ2-7,-,TRBV3-1/TRBV3-2,-,CASSDWTAPYEQYF,TGTGCCAGCAGCGACTGGACAGCCCCCTACGAGCAGTACTTC
TRBJ2-7,-,TRBV19,few,CASSTTPTYEQYF,TGTGCCAGTAGTACGACTCCTACCTACGAGCAGTACTTC
TRBJ1-3,-,TRBV2,-,CASSGQLSGNTIYF,TGTGCCAGCAGCGGACAGTTATCTGGAAACACCATATATTTT